This passage covers 21 T cell receptor beta chains from one sample sequenced in a study of blood T cell repertoires in COVID-19. The table came from immunoSEQ multiplex PCR; TCRdb's copy has only in-frame clones and leaves some out. The sample has 50,000 to 70,000 clones, around 86% seen once. The sequenced sample consisted of peripheral blood. The receptor set was obtained from a human donor with active COVID-19. The donor label of this sample is uncertain.

The chain uses TRBV7-2 and TRBJ1-2; D gene ambiguous. Germline V gives CDR1 SGHTA, CDR2 FQGNSA. V lost 5 bases, J lost 2 bases, and 12 bases lay in between. This CDR3 is 14 amino acids long. CDR3 residues: CASSLRDSNYGYTF. The CDR3 DNA reads TGTGCCAGCAGCCTGCGGGATTCGAACTATGGCTACACCTTC.

The V and J genes are TRBV21-1 and TRBJ1-4; the D segment call TRBD1 is taken from the table without a DNA check. TRBV21-1 is a listed pseudogene. The CDR3 has 17 residues. The CDR3 coding sequence is TGTGCCAGCAGCACCCCGGGACAGGTGAATCTTAATGAAAAACTGTTTTTT. Its translation is CASSTPGQVNLNEKLFF.

The chain employs TRBV5-8 and TRBJ2-3, with TRBD2 identical over 10 bases. The V gene end was trimmed by 4 bases and the J gene end by 3 bases; junction bases not matched to a gene: 8. Germline values: CDR1 SGHTS, CDR2 YDEGEE. The CDR3 is made up of 16 amino acids. The CDR3 reads CASSPRIAGGTDTQYF. The CDR3 DNA is TGTGCCAGCAGCCCACGGATAGCGGGAGGAACAGATACGCAGTATTTT.

The table lists this clone with a few counts. The chain joins TRBV19 to TRBJ1-1; D gene ambiguous. This CDR3 has 13 amino acids. Trimming pared 3 bases from V and 6 bases from J, leaving 11 bases between. CDR1 is LNHDA, CDR2 SQIVND, per germline (reference sequence). DNA of the CDR3: TGTGCCAGTAGTATCAGCATGAGGGCTGAAGCTTTCTTT. This encodes CASSISMRAEAFF.

The chain combines TRBV12-5 with TRBJ2-1, with D maybe TRBD2 (5 bases). V lost 4 bases and J 2 bases, leaving 9 bases between the germline ends. From germline, CDR1 is LGHNT and CDR2 FRNRAP. CDR3 length: 14 amino acids. In DNA form, the CDR3 reads TGTGCTAGTGGTTCAGGACTCGCCTACAATGAGCAGTTCTTC. Its protein is CASGSGLAYNEQFF.

The V and J genes are TRBV10-3 and TRBJ1-3; D call uncertain. The CDR3 extends over 13 amino acids. V lost 11 bases, J lost 0 bases, and 11 bases lay in between. Germline CDR1 and CDR2: ENHRY and SYGVKD. The CDR3 coding sequence is TGTGCCGTCGGAGCAAACTCTGGAAACACCATATATTTT. It codes for CAVGANSGNTIYF.

This clone was observed once. The chain links TRBV28 to TRBJ1-1; D perhaps matches TRBD1 (6 bases). The germline V gene encodes CDR1 MDHEN and CDR2 SYDVKM. CDR3 length: 15 amino acids. Trimming stripped 7 bases from V and 4 bases from J, with 19 bases between. As DNA, the CDR3 is TGTGCCAGCAAACCGGCCTCCAAAGGGGGCACTGAAGCTTTCTTT. It is translated as CASKPASKGGTEAFF.

Written as DNA, the CDR3 is TGTGCCAGCAGCCCCCACAGGGGGGGTGCAGATACGCAGTATTTT. It specifies CASSPHRGGADTQYF. V gene TRBV25-1 combines with J gene TRBJ2-3; a possible D gene is TRBD1 (8 bases). This CDR3 spans 15 amino acids. Germline loops: CDR1 MGHDK, CDR2 SYGVNS. V dropped 6 bases and J dropped 4 bases, with 17 bases sitting between them.

The chain combines TRBV25-1 with TRBJ2-4; the D gene is possibly TRBD1 (6 bases). The CDR3 extends over 15 amino acids. Trimming took 6 bases from V and 4 from J, leaving 16 bases between them. The germline CDR1 and CDR2 sequences are MGHDK and SYGVNS. The CDR3 sequence: CASSPPDRRKNIQYF. The CDR3 region has the DNA TGTGCCAGCAGCCCTCCGGACAGACGGAAAAACATTCAGTACTTC.

The V gene is TRBV9, the J gene TRBJ2-7; D is uncertain. CDR3 length: 15 residues. Looked up from germline, CDR1 is SGDLS and CDR2 is YYNGEE. Trimming pared 4 bases from V and 1 base from J, leaving 15 bases between. This chain's CDR3 is CASSPRSVESYEQYF. The CDR3 nucleotides read TGTGCCAGCAGCCCCCGGAGCGTTGAGTCCTACGAGCAGTACTTC.

The chain recombines TRBV2 with TRBJ1-3; TRBD1 aligns across 9 bases. This CDR3 is 15 amino acids long. The J segment lost 3 bases and the V segment lost 6 bases, leaving 6 bases of the junction unmatched. Germline CDR1 and CDR2: SNHLY and FYNNEI. As DNA, the CDR3 is TGTGCCAGCAGCGAACAGGGGGCTGATGGAAACACCATATATTTT. It specifies CASSEQGADGNTIYF.

This sequence joins TRBV5-4 and TRBJ1-3; D not resolved. V was shortened by 3 bases and J by 0 bases, with 10 bases between the two germline ends. Germline loops: CDR1 SGHNT, CDR2 YYREEE (reference sequence). The CDR3 consists of 15 residues. The CDR3, as DNA: TGTGCCAGCAGCTCCCAGTCAGGCTCTGGAAACACCATATATTTT. Amino acids: CASSSQSGSGNTIYF. The variable domain in full, with the rest retrieved from reference TRBV5-4 and TRBJ1-3, is ETGVTQSPTHLIKTRGQQVTLRCSSQSGHNTVSWYQQALGQGPQFIFQYYREEENGRGNFPPRFSGLQFPNYSSELNVNALELDDSALYLCASSSQSGSGNTIYFGEGSWLTVV.

This clone was seen more than once but under ten times. This chain joins TRBV5-4 and TRBJ2-7, with TRBD1 identical over 7 bases. Germline assignment: CDR1 SGHNT and CDR2 YYREEE (reference sequence). This CDR3 has 13 amino acids. The ends lost 1 base at V and 5 bases at J; junction bases unmatched: 3. This CDR3 reads CASSLYRGDEQYF. The CDR3 DNA is TGTGCCAGCAGCTTGTACAGGGGCGACGAGCAGTACTTC.

The chain employs TRBV7-2 and TRBJ2-3, with 7 bases that match TRBD1. V was clipped by 4 bases and J by 3 bases; unmatched bases: 10. Looked up from germline, CDR1 is SGHTA and CDR2 is FQGNSA. The CDR3 loop spans 16 amino acids. In DNA, the CDR3 is TGTGCCAGCAGCTCTCGTCGGGACAGTATTACAGATACGCAGTATTTT. This codes for CASSSRRDSITDTQYF.

V gene TRBV28 combines with J gene TRBJ2-5, with D perhaps TRBD2 (6 bases). V was pared by 6 bases and J by 5 bases, with 13 bases between. CDR3 size: 13 residues. Germline V gene data show CDR1 as MDHEN and CDR2 as SYDVKM. The CDR3 coding sequence is TGTGCCAGCAGGTGGGGAGGAATGGAGACCCAGTACTTC. It is translated as CASRWGGMETQYF. Using reference TRBV28 and TRBJ2-5 for the parts outside the CDR3, the full variable domain is DVKVTQSSRYLVKRTGEKVFLECVQDMDHENMFWYRQDPGLGLRLIYFSYDVKMKEKGDIPEGYSVSREKKERFSLILESASTNQTSMYLCASRWGGMETQYFGPGTRLLVL.

The chain carries TRBV10-3 and TRBJ2-7; 12 bases align to TRBD2. CDR1 is ENHRY, CDR2 SYGVKD, per germline. The junction had 9 bases not matched to a gene; V was cut back by 3 bases and J by 6 bases. The CDR3 has 16 amino acids. DNA of the CDR3: TGTGCCATCAGTGATTCGACTAGCGGGGGTCAGGGCGAGCAGTACTTC. Residues: CAISDSTSGGQGEQYF.

This sequence joins TRBV18 and TRBJ2-1, with 10 nucleotides matching TRBD2. The junction had 5 bases not matched to a gene; V was cut back by 1 base and J by 5 bases. The CDR3 spans 16 residues. The V gene's germline CDR1 is KGHSH and CDR2 LQKENI. The CDR3 loop reads CASSPLSGRAHNEQFF. The CDR3 DNA reads as TGTGCCAGCTCACCACTCAGCGGGAGGGCTCACAATGAGCAGTTCTTC.

This clone was recorded a few times. The chain joins TRBV2 to TRBJ2-3, with a tentative D call TRBD1 (5 bases). The germline V and J ends were trimmed by 8 bases and 0 bases, with 9 bases remaining between them. Germline V gives CDR1 SNHLY, CDR2 FYNNEI. CDR3 size: 13 residues. The CDR3 spells CASQGTSTDTQYF. The CDR3 DNA follows: TGTGCCAGCCAGGGAACAAGCACAGATACGCAGTATTTT.

This clone was detected once. CDR3 residues: CASSRDRTPYNEQFF. For the CDR3, the DNA is TGCGCCAGCAGCCGCGACAGGACCCCCTACAATGAGCAGTTCTTC. V and J are TRBV4-1 and TRBJ2-1; tentative D call: TRBD1 (6 bases). CDR1 is MGHRA, CDR2 YSYEKL, per germline. The CDR3 runs 15 residues. V lost 4 bases to trimming and J lost 2 bases, with 12 bases between them.

The J gene is TRBJ2-3, the V gene TRBV7-2; a weak D match, TRBD2 (6 bases). In germline, CDR1 is SGHTA, CDR2 FQGNSA. V was trimmed by 3 bases and J by 5 bases, leaving 12 bases between them. The CDR3 runs 14 residues. In nucleotides, the CDR3 is TGTGCCAGCAGCTTCGTGACTAGAGGAGATACGCAGTATTTT. It specifies CASSFVTRGDTQYF.

This chain's CDR3 is CASRTEGQGKGAAFF. The CDR3 coding sequence is TGTGCCAGCAGAACCGAGGGACAGGGGAAAGGCGCAGCTTTCTTT. The rearrangement joins TRBV6-6 to TRBJ1-1, with 10 bases lining up with TRBD1. Germline lookup yields CDR1 MNHNY and CDR2 SVGAGI (reference sequence). V gave up 6 bases and J gave up 10 bases; unmatched junction bases: 14. This CDR3 comprises 15 residues.